This TCR beta chain derives from a study of blood T cell repertoires in COVID-19. Study-wide context: Samples came from the United States, Italy and Spain, spanning acute and convalescent COVID-19. T cells, B-cell-depleted T cells, or PBMCs supplied cDNA or gDNA.

Per the original methods: Amplification from reference gene primers served as the basis for estimated nucleated cell counts. The protocol was immunoSEQ multiplex PCR, while the TCRdb copy is restricted to in-frame clones and leaves out a portion. For V, J and clone size, that table is used; D and trimming come from the DNA. The sample consists of about 200,000 clones, 81% of them appearing once. The germline V and J ends were trimmed by 6 bases and 2 bases, with 8 bases remaining between them. Germline loops: CDR1 LNHDA, CDR2 SQIVND (reference sequence). This CDR3 is 13 amino acids long. This TCR derives from a woman aged 80 or over with acute or convalescent COVID-19. The sample consisted of peripheral blood. This chain joins TRBV19 and TRBJ1-5; tentatively, D is TRBD1 (5 bases). In DNA, the CDR3 is TGTGCCAGTAGCCTGACAGGCAATCAGCCCCAGCATTTT. Protein sequence: CASSLTGNQPQHF.